This TCR beta chain originates from a study of cytomegalovirus exposure and HLA in healthy donors (dated 2017 in TCRdb). A note on the overall study: In an earlier analysis of fewer than 750 of the donors, under 300 Gb of sequence data and 90 million to 120 million unique TCR beta sequences from roughly 190 million T cells were reported. About 330 gigabases of sequencing data and around 90 million unique TCR sequences made up an early release that covered fewer than 650 HLA-typed donors. Of the approximately 400 genotyped donors, less than 85% were placed in the genetic ancestry cluster associated with self-reported Caucasian donors. The study aimed to test whether signatures of past pathogen exposure could be identified by cataloging public T cell receptors. The study used immunosequencing to profile the T cell repertoires of some 600 subjects and linked those repertoires to cytomegalovirus serostatus. Along with the approximately 700-subject first cohort, a separate validation cohort of around 120 different subjects was used. To predict cytomegalovirus infection status, the study brought together high-throughput TCR immunosequencing, statistical association of individual TCRs with disease status, and machine learning. A later analysis re-examined previously published TCR beta repertoires from just over 650 donors and added high-resolution HLA genotyping to investigate patterns of TCR occurrence. Rather than drawing on any new phenotypic data, the later analysis identified candidate immune exposures from TCR beta sequences and the way those sequences occurred across donors. An earlier analysis of some 500 of the donors applied high-throughput TCR beta sequencing to assess whether each TCR beta V gene segment acted as functional or pseudogenic. Donor age, sex, ethnicity and CMV serostatus were compiled together with the repertoire data. A later genetic analysis took genome-wide SNP genotypes for about three fifths of the roughly 700 donors and used that subset as a discovery cohort. All discovery cohort repertoires had been generated using a single sequencing platform. HLA typing covered class I and class II loci at four-digit resolution. The number of typed donors differed by locus: roughly 620-640 for A, B, C, DRB1 and DQB1; roughly 510 for DQA1; around 580 for DPA1; and some 450 for DPB1. Roughly five DR-DQ haplotypes were handled as single units for association and clustering because linkage in the cohort was strong. Across around 400 genotyped donors of the cohort, an average of about 250,000 unique TCR beta nucleotide sequences per donor were sequenced, and 15% to 20% of those sequences were non-productive.

The method was the immunoSEQ multiplex PCR assay. For the multiplex PCR, a mixture combining 60 forward primers for TCR Vbeta segments and 13 reverse primers for TCR Jbeta segments was used. The CDR3 region of rearranged TCR beta genes was amplified from genomic DNA with a multiplex PCR assay. The Illumina HiSeq System was used to sequence the amplified TCR beta libraries as 87-base-pair reads. The authors' pipeline ran thus. A later analysis tallied roughly 80 million unique TCR beta chains across the 666 repertoires, and 10 million to 11 million of those chains were shared by two or more donors. Raw reads were error-corrected and collapsed into unique sequences with a nearest-neighbor algorithm that merged closely related sequences to remove PCR and sequencing errors. V, D and J gene segments were assigned by aligning CDR3 sequences to IMGT reference sequences. For a sequence to be retained, at least a six-nucleotide match to both a V gene segment and a J gene segment was required. Rearrangements were classified as productive when the CDR3 lacked stop codons and remained in frame with V and J, and all other rearrangements were classified as non-productive. CDR3 was defined by IMGT convention, running from the second conserved V-encoded cysteine to the conserved J-encoded phenylalanine. Sequences without an unambiguous match to a single V gene segment were excluded from the earlier analysis of approximately 600 of the donors. An earlier analysis of 500 to 700 of the donors classified V segments as functional when productive rearrangements were above 56.7% and as segregating when the standard deviation between donors was above 5%. A statistical classification framework was developed to diagnose cytomegalovirus status using the catalog of TCR beta chain sequences. V and J gene assignment, in a later analysis, came from comparing TCR nucleotide sequences with IMGT/GENE-DB human TR gene sequences. Using the TCRdist pipeline, a later analysis assigned CDR3 sequences along with most-parsimonious VDJ recombination scenarios. A later analysis defined each TCR beta chain by its CDR3 amino acid sequence plus V-gene family, and excluded reads lacking a unique V-gene family. A later analysis removed 600 or so highly shared, low-generation-probability nucleotide sequences to deal with suspected cross-contamination and a sequencing artifact. In a later analysis, a clonal expansion index for each public chain was calculated from normalized within-repertoire ranks of inferred template counts. Generation probabilities in a later analysis came from a VDJ recombination model fitted to out-of-frame rearrangements, and those results were checked against IGoR. In a later analysis, hypergeometric tests were used to score TCR-TCR, TCR-HLA and TCR-CMV co-occurrence, with a repertoire-size bias correction applied to TCR pairs. A later analysis estimated false discovery rates by permuting HLA or CMV assignments 20 times. In a later analysis, co-occurring TCRs were grouped with DBSCAN, and TCRdist sequence similarity was added when clustering was performed within HLA-allele-positive subsets. Repertoires with fewer than 30,000 or more than 120,000 public chains were left out of co-occurrence clustering, as were five repertoires with anomalous nucleotide sharing. TCRdb obtained this table from immuneACCESS and retained in-frame rearrangements with V and J assigned. These tables miss some clones; where compared with another copy, unresolved V genes account for less than half of the shortfall, and the remainder is unexplained. V, J and clone size derive from that table, while D and trimming were established from the DNA sequence. This sample is represented by over 150,000 clones; approximately 80% of them were singletons. The ten largest clones add up to more than 4% of the sample.

Here is what the overall study found, with its caveats: A later analysis reported that several top co-occurrence clusters appeared linked to parvovirus B19, influenza, CMV and Epstein-Barr virus. At a false discovery rate of 0.05, a later analysis linked some 18,000 TCR beta sequences to specific HLA alleles. Roughly uniform sequencing depth across donors was assumed in presence/absence analyses, although this assumption may not hold. The study gave a list of over 150 TCR beta chains associated with cytomegalovirus. In this cohort, only TCR beta chains were sequenced, and detectable features were limited by the absence of alpha or paired-chain data. HLA typing was unavailable for some donors at each locus, so association tests used only the typed subset. A further reported finding was that TCR beta sequences accurately predicted the HLA-A and HLA-B alleles for most subjects in the first cohort. For the cohort, immune exposure information was limited to CMV serostatus. Cytomegalovirus status was reported to be diagnosed by the classifier with high specificity and sensitivity in both the original and validation cohorts. According to a later genetic analysis, donors in an Asian-associated ancestry cluster had fewer N-insertions in productive TCRs than the approximately 630-donor mean. A group of highly shared sequence variants was considered likely to be a technical artifact of the sequencing pipeline. An association between a missense DCLRE1C variant and V-gene and J-gene trimming of TCR beta chains was found in a later genetic analysis and replicated in an independent cohort. Most CMV-associated TCR beta chains appeared to be HLA-restricted in a later analysis, and the HLA associations seemed to be driven largely by CMV exposure. The authors suggested that the approach could potentially be generalized to other disease states and immunological phenotypes. In vitro tests confirmed that three of the cytomegalovirus-associated TCR beta chains recognize cytomegalovirus antigens. Because counts were too low, seventeen rarely observed V segments, including chromosome 9 orphons, were excluded from the earlier analysis of 587 of the donors. Broadly in line with IMGT annotations, most TCR beta V segments showed up in productive rearrangements about 87% or about 30% of the time in an earlier analysis of approximately 600 of the donors. Strong co-occurrence of HLA alleles, especially DR and DQ, made assigning TCR associations to individual alleles difficult. Across donors, most TCR sequences were observed very rarely, whereas some public TCRs were present in many individuals. Linkage disequilibrium might explain the correlated functional status among segregating V segments, but an unknown experimental factor could not be excluded. A later analysis found that TCR association rates varied across HLA loci, with DRB1 alleles showing the most associated TCRs and HLA-C alleles the fewest. Compared with equally common non-associated chains, HLA-associated TCR beta chains in a later analysis were more clonally expanded and had lower generation probabilities.

With regard to this clone: Its antigen target is currently unknown. No base qualities exist here, and no much larger clone lies one base off it.

The cohort consisted of some 730 healthy bone marrow donors. Cohort members were all nominally healthy when sampled, although unrecorded immune exposures were likely present. The donor was CMV seronegative and belonged to the group of 380 or so seronegative cohort members. Every donor gave a peripheral blood sample, and the peripheral blood mononuclear cells from that sample were used for TCR beta sequencing. Genomic DNA was extracted from the blood cell samples with the Qiagen DNeasy Blood Extraction Kit. The TCR sequence derives from a man between 18 and 35 years old in good health and CMV-seronegative. Sequenced material: PBMCs.

The DNA is as follows: TGCGCCAGCAGCTTGGAGGATAGACAGGGGGCTGGAGAGACCCAGTACTTC. Its translation is CASSLEDRQGAGETQYF. The chain links TRBV5-1 with TRBJ2-5, and 10 junctional nucleotides match TRBD1. CDR1 and CDR2, looked up from the germline V gene, are SGHRS and YFSETQ. There are 17 amino acids in the CDR3, from cysteine to phenylalanine inclusive. Only the CDR3 region is kept as DNA, spanning 51 bases read in frame from base 1. Germline trimming: 0 bases from V, 4 bases from J; junction bases outside gene matches: 9.